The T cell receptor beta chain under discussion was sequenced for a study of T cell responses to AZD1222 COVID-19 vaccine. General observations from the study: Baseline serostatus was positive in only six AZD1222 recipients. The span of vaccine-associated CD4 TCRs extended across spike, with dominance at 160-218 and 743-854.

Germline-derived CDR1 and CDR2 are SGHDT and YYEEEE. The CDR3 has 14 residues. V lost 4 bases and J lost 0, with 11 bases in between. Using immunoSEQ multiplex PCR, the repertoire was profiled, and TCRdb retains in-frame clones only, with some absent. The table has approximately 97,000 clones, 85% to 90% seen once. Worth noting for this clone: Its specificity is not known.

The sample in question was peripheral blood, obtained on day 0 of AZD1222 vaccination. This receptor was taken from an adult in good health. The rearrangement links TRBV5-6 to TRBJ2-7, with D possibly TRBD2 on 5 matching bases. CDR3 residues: CASSLGLSSYEQYF. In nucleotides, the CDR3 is TGTGCCAGCAGCCTCGGACTCTCCTCCTACGAGCAGTACTTC.